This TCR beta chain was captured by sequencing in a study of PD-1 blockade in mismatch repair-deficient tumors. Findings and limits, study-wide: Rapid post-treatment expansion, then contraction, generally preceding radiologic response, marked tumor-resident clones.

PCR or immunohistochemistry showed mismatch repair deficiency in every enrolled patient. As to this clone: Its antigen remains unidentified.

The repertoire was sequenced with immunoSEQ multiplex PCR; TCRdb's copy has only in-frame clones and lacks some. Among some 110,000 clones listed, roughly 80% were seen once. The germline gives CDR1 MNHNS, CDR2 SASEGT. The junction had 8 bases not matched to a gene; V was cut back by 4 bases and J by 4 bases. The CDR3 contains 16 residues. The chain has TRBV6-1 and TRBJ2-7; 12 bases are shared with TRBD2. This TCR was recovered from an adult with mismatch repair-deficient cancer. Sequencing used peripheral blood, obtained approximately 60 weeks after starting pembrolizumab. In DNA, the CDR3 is TGTGCCAGCAGTGTTCCTAGCGGGAGGGCCGGTTACGAGCAGTACTTC. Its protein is CASSVPSGRAGYEQYF.